These 30 T cell receptor beta chains came from one sample sequenced in a study of blood T cell repertoires in COVID-19. Here immunoSEQ multiplex PCR was the method, and the copy in TCRdb shows in-frame clones only, minus some. The sample includes roughly 210,000 clones, roughly 84% of them seen just once. Input material: PBMCs or T cells enriched from blood (not recorded which). These receptors all stem from a man aged 30 to 39 in a cohort exposed to, infected with or recovered from COVID-19 (not recorded which).

This rearrangement joins TRBV24-1 to TRBJ2-2, with D perhaps matching TRBD1 (5 bases). The germline V and J ends were trimmed by 1 base and 1 base, with 15 bases remaining between them. Germline V gene sequence: CDR1 KGHDR, CDR2 SFDVKD. There are 18 residues in the CDR3. CDR3 DNA: TGTGCCACCAGTGATTTTAATTTCGTCGACAGGAACACCGGGGAGCTGTTTTTT. Translating gives CATSDFNFVDRNTGELFF.

The rearrangement joins TRBV27 to TRBJ2-7, with D possibly being TRBD1 (7 bases). The CDR3 spans 14 residues. Per germline, CDR1 MNHEY and CDR2 SMNVEV (reference sequence). Between the trimmed V and J ends, which lost 4 bases and 6 bases, there was a span of 16 bases. CDR3 bases: TGTGCCAGCAGTTGGCAGGGGGAGGTCTCCGAGCAGTACTTC. This sequence encodes CASSWQGEVSEQYF.

Remarks on this clone: Different DNA sequences within this sample yield the same CDR3. V gene TRBV27 combines with J gene TRBJ2-7; 11 bases fit TRBD2. The CDR3 covers 14 residues. Trimming at V came to 4 bases and at J to 3 bases, leaving 2 bases not matched to a gene. Germline CDR1 reads MNHEY; CDR2 reads SMNVEV (reference sequence). DNA for the CDR3: TGTGCCAGCAGTTCGGGGACTAGCGGCTACGAGCAGTACTTC. This sequence encodes CASSSGTSGYEQYF.

The chain carries TRBV2 and TRBJ1-1; 7 bases are shared with TRBD1. Trimming at V came to 8 bases and at J to 0 bases, leaving 6 bases not matched to a gene. CDR1 and CDR2 (germline): SNHLY, FYNNEI. CDR3 length: 14 residues. CDR3 in DNA: TGTGCCAGCGTTGGGACAGATATGAACACTGAAGCTTTCTTT. Translating gives CASVGTDMNTEAFF.

The rearrangement joins TRBV27 to TRBJ2-2, with 7 nucleotides matching TRBD1. After removal of 2 bases from V and 3 bases from J, the junction contained 3 bases not matched to a gene. Germline CDR1 MNHEY, CDR2 SMNVEV (reference sequence). CDR3 length equals 15 residues. The CDR3 is CASSLRGPDTGELFF. CDR3 nucleotides: TGTGCCAGCAGTTTAAGGGGGCCGGACACCGGGGAGCTGTTTTTT.

This clone turned up a few times. This sequence joins TRBV29-1 and TRBJ2-3; tentatively, D is TRBD1 (6 bases). The V end was cut by 1 base, the J end by 3 bases, with 17 bases between. CDR3 length equals 16 residues. Germline V gene lookup returns CDR1 SQVTM and CDR2 ANQGSEA. The DNA for the CDR3 is TGCAGCGTTGAAGCAGGGGTGATTTCTAGGACAGATACGCAGTATTTT. This sequence encodes CSVEAGVISRTDTQYF.

The chain combines TRBV27 with TRBJ1-2; 7 bases agree with TRBD1. CDR3 length equals 15 residues. Germline CDR1 reads MNHEY; CDR2 reads SMNVEV (reference sequence). V was clipped by 7 bases and J by 7 bases; unmatched bases: 15. CDR3 in DNA: TGTGCCAGCACTCAAAAACAGGGGTTCTCGGTTGGCTACACCTTC. Its translation is CASTQKQGFSVGYTF.

V gene TRBV4-3 combines with J gene TRBJ2-1; D is perhaps TRBD2 (7 bases). The CDR3 sequence is 18 residues long. The V and J ends lost 0 bases and 4 bases respectively, with 19 bases between them. In germline, CDR1 is LGHNA, CDR2 YSLEER. The CDR3 coding sequence is TGCGCCAGCAGCCAAGATCTAGGGGGGGGGAACGTTTACAATGAGCAGTTCTTC. Its protein product is CASSQDLGGGNVYNEQFF.

V gene TRBV7-8 combines with J gene TRBJ2-7; D is ambiguous. This CDR3 is built from 16 residues. V lost 1 base, J lost 5 bases, and 18 bases lay in between. Germline V CDR1 and CDR2: SGHVS, FQNEAQ. CDR3 sequence: CASSLETLYGLDEQYF. CDR3 DNA sequence: TGTGCCAGCAGCTTAGAGACACTCTACGGCCTGGACGAGCAGTACTTC.

This clone was observed a handful of times. Here the CDR3 reads CASSSGGGAGTGELFF. The CDR3 bases are TGTGCCAGCAGCTCGGGCGGTGGGGCCGGCACCGGGGAGCTGTTTTTT. The rearrangement links TRBV5-4 to TRBJ2-2; possible D gene TRBD1, 5 bases. Germline V gives CDR1 SGHNT, CDR2 YYREEE (reference sequence). There are 16 residues in the CDR3. The V end lost 3 bases, the J end lost 4 bases, and 16 bases lay between the germline ends.

In DNA form, the CDR3 reads TGTGCCAGCAGTTCCCACCTGACACAGAACACTGAAGCTTTCTTT. This translates into CASSSHLTQNTEAFF. The gene calls are TRBV28 and TRBJ1-1; no clear D. Deletions cut 4 bases from V and 1 base from J, with 13 bases between. The CDR3 extends over 15 amino acids. Germline lookup yields CDR1 MDHEN and CDR2 SYDVKM.

The chain joins TRBV5-1 to TRBJ2-5; D might be TRBD2 (6 bases). Germline CDR1 reads SGHRS; CDR2 reads YFSETQ. This CDR3 comprises 12 residues. V lost 3 bases and J 5 bases, leaving 8 bases between the germline ends. CDR3 nucleotide sequence: TGCGCCAGCAGCTCGGAGGGGGAGACCCAGTACTTC. Protein sequence: CASSSEGETQYF.

Worth noting for this clone: This CDR3 is also generated by other DNA sequences in the sample. The rearrangement links TRBV18 to TRBJ2-5; 14 nucleotides agree with TRBD2. The CDR3 extends over 16 amino acids. Germline loops: CDR1 KGHSH, CDR2 LQKENI. The J segment lost 5 bases and the V segment lost 3 bases, leaving 5 bases of the junction unmatched. DNA for the CDR3: TGTGCCAGCTCACCTGGGACTAGCGGGAGAGGGGAGACCCAGTACTTC. Translation gives CASSPGTSGRGETQYF.

The chain recombines TRBV2 with TRBJ2-1; D not resolved. Trimming stripped 0 bases from V and 8 bases from J, with 5 bases between. The CDR3 loop spans 12 amino acids. CDR1 is SNHLY and CDR2 is FYNNEI in the germline V gene. CDR3 sequence reads: CASSEAADEQFF. CDR3 coding DNA: TGTGCCAGCAGTGAAGCGGCGGATGAGCAGTTCTTC.

J is TRBJ1-1 and V is TRBV19; TRBD1 aligns across 8 bases. The germline gives CDR1 LNHDA, CDR2 SQIVND (reference sequence). Trimming removed 6 bases from V and 0 bases from J; junction bases left unmatched: 6. The CDR3 is 15 amino acids. The chain's CDR3 is CASRAGQGLNTEAFF. The CDR3 DNA follows: TGTGCCAGTAGAGCCGGACAGGGATTGAACACTGAAGCTTTCTTT. Looking up the rest from reference TRBV19 and TRBJ1-1 gives the full variable domain: DGGITQSPKYLFRKEGQNVTLSCEQNLNHDAMYWYRQDPGQGLRLIYYSQIVNDFQKGDIAEGYSVSREKKESFPLTVTSAQKNPTAFYLCASRAGQGLNTEAFFGQGTRLTVV.

The chain recombines TRBV10-1 with TRBJ1-4, with 7 bases fitting TRBD1. Germline assignment: CDR1 WNHNN and CDR2 SYGVQD (reference sequence). The CDR3 sequence is 14 residues long. Trimming removed 2 bases from V and 5 bases from J; junction bases left unmatched: 2. Here the CDR3 reads CASSETGDNEKLFF. CDR3 sequence (DNA): TGCGCCAGCAGTGAGACAGGGGACAATGAAAAACTGTTTTTT.

V and J are TRBV13 and TRBJ1-6; possibly TRBD1 for D (5 bases). The CDR3 runs 15 residues. Germline CDR1 and CDR2: PRHDT and FYEKMQ (reference sequence). V lost 4 bases and J 8 bases, leaving 15 bases between the germline ends. The chain's CDR3 is CASSSRQRVYSPLHF. The CDR3, as DNA: TGTGCCAGCAGCTCCCGACAGAGAGTGTATTCACCCCTCCACTTT.

The rearrangement links TRBV11-2 to TRBJ2-7; tentatively, D is TRBD1 (6 bases). V lost 7 bases and J lost 4, with 20 bases in between. The CDR3 is 15 amino acids. Looked up from germline, CDR1 is SGHAT and CDR2 is FQNNGV. The CDR3 reads CASTFSVGGDYEQYF. CDR3 sequence (DNA): TGTGCCAGCACCTTCTCCGTAGGGGGAGATTACGAGCAGTACTTC. Supplemented by reference TRBV11-2 and TRBJ2-7, the full variable domain reads EAGVAQSPRYKIIEKRQSVAFWCNPISGHATLYWYQQILGQGPKLLIQFQNNGVVDDSQLPKDRFSAERLKGVDSTLKIQPAKLEDSAVYLCASTFSVGGDYEQYFGPGTRLTVT.

This rearrangement joins TRBV5-1 to TRBJ1-1; D might be TRBD1 (6 bases). Trimming took 1 base from V and 5 from J, leaving 9 bases between them. This CDR3 has 13 amino acids. Germline-derived CDR1 and CDR2 are SGHRS and YFSETQ. The CDR3 DNA follows: TGCGCCAGCAGCTTGTCAGGGGTTACTGAAGCTTTCTTT. Translated, it gives CASSLSGVTEAFF.

The chain links TRBV5-1 to TRBJ2-7; 14 nucleotides line up with TRBD2. Germline V gene sequence: CDR1 SGHRS, CDR2 YFSETQ. There are 20 residues in the CDR3. Trimming took 5 bases from V and 1 from J; bases not matched to a gene: 17. In nucleotides, the CDR3 is TGCGCCAGCAGGCCCTCCCTCGGGACTAGCGGGAGTCCGGCATCCTACGAGCAGTACTTC. Protein sequence: CASRPSLGTSGSPASYEQYF.

In its sample, this clone was seen once. The rearrangement joins TRBV4-1 to TRBJ1-4, with 8 bases identical to TRBD1. CDR1 MGHRA and CDR2 YSYEKL come from the germline V gene. The CDR3 covers 16 residues. J was trimmed by 5 bases and V by 2 bases; bases with no gene match: 7. The CDR3 nucleotides are TGCGCCAGCAGCCAACAACAGGGACAGGCCAATGAAAAACTGTTTTTT. Residues: CASSQQQGQANEKLFF.

This chain joins TRBV15 and TRBJ2-3, with D possibly being TRBD2 (6 bases). CDR1 is LNHNV and CDR2 is YYDKDF in the germline V gene (reference sequence). V was shortened by 1 base and J by 3 bases, with 11 bases between the two germline ends. The CDR3 runs 15 residues. CDR3 in DNA: TGTGCCACCAGCAGAGTCCCTAGCGAGACAGATACGCAGTATTTT. This encodes CATSRVPSETDTQYF.

This clone was seen more than once but under ten times. V usage is TRBV27 and J usage is TRBJ1-1; the D gene is possibly TRBD1 (5 bases). The germline gives CDR1 MNHEY, CDR2 SMNVEV (reference sequence). The CDR3 has 15 residues. V lost 5 bases and J lost 4, with 17 bases in between. The CDR3: CASSISRAPSTEAFF. CDR3 DNA: TGTGCCAGCAGTATAAGCAGGGCTCCAAGCACTGAAGCTTTCTTT.

This clone was seen just once. The chain links TRBV5-6 to TRBJ2-4, with a weak D call TRBD1 (6 bases). In germline, CDR1 is SGHDT, CDR2 YYEEEE. This CDR3 has 12 residues. Trimming removed 3 bases from V and 14 bases from J, with 15 bases in between. The CDR3 sequence: CASSSPGTMEYF. The CDR3 DNA follows: TGTGCCAGCAGCTCTCCCGGGACAATGGAGTACTTC.

The rearrangement links TRBV7-8 to TRBJ2-5; the D gene is possibly TRBD1 (6 bases). CDR1 SGHVS and CDR2 FQNEAQ come from the germline V gene. CDR3 length: 16 residues. Trimming pared 1 base from V and 4 bases from J, leaving 16 bases between. Written as DNA, the CDR3 is TGTGCCAGCAGCTTAGTTTTGCTGGGGGCAGGAGAGACCCAGTACTTC. Its protein is CASSLVLLGAGETQYF.

The chain employs TRBV7-9 and TRBJ1-2; TRBD1 agrees at 8 bases. CDR1 SEHNR and CDR2 FQNEAQ come from the germline V gene (reference sequence). With V trimmed by 4 bases and J by 4 bases, 20 bases remained unmatched. The length of the CDR3 is 19 residues. The CDR3, as DNA: TGTGCCAGCAGCTCCCAAGGACAGGGTGTTTTTGGGTATATCTATGGCTACACCTTC. This gives the protein CASSSQGQGVFGYIYGYTF.

This chain links TRBV29-1 with TRBJ1-4, with D possibly TRBD1 on 6 matching bases. V was clipped by 7 bases and J by 0 bases, with 18 bases between them. The CDR3 totals 16 residues. Germline V lookup: CDR1 SQVTM, CDR2 ANQGSEA. The CDR3 sequence is CSATITGTPTNEKLFF. The CDR3 DNA sequence: TGCAGCGCAACCATAACAGGGACACCAACTAATGAAAAACTGTTTTTT.

This clone has a count of ten or more. V gene TRBV24-1 combines with J gene TRBJ2-1; maybe TRBD1 (5 bases). The CDR3 extends over 16 amino acids. Trimming cost V 3 bases and J 5 bases, with 16 bases left between them. Looked up from germline, CDR1 is KGHDR and CDR2 is SFDVKD. The CDR3 region has the DNA TGTGCCACCAGTGATCGACAGATCCCTAATCACAATGAGCAGTTCTTC. This gives the protein CATSDRQIPNHNEQFF.

The chain recombines TRBV18 with TRBJ2-7; 13 bases fit TRBD2. The length of the CDR3 is 16 residues. Germline-derived CDR1 and CDR2 are KGHSH and LQKENI. With 0 bases clipped from V and 5 bases from J, the junction kept 4 bases outside the gene matches. The DNA for the CDR3 is TGTGCCAGCTCACCACCAGGGGGACTAGCGGGAAACGAGCAGTACTTC. Residues: CASSPPGGLAGNEQYF. The full variable domain, completed using reference TRBV18 and TRBJ2-7, is NAGVMQNPRHLVRRRGQEARLRCSPMKGHSHVYWYRQLPEEGLKFMVYLQKENIIDESGMPKERFSAEFPKEGPSILRIQQVVRGDSAAYFCASSPPGGLAGNEQYFGPGTRLTVT.

Only a few counts were recorded for this clone. V is TRBV7-8 and J is TRBJ2-4, with 8 bases that match TRBD1. This CDR3 is built from 15 residues. V was pared by 5 bases and J by 7 bases, with 10 bases of the junction left unmatched. CDR1 and CDR2 (germline): SGHVS, FQNEAQ. As DNA, the CDR3 is TGTGCCAGCAGCCAAACCGGGACAGGTGGCAACATTCAGTACTTC. Translated: CASSQTGTGGNIQYF.